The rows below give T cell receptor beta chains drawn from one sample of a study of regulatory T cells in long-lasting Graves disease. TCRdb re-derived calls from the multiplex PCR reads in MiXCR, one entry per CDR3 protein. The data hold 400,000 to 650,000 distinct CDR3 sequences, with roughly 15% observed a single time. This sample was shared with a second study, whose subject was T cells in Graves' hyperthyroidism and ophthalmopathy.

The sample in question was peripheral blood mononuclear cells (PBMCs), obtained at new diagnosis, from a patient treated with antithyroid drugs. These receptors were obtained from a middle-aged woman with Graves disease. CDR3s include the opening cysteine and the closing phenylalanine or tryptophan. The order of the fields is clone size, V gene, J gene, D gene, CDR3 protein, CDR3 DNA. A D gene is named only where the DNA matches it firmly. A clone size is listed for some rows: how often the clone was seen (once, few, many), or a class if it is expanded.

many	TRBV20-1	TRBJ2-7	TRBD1	CSARVMDRGNEQYF	TGCAGTGCTAGAGTCATGGACAGGGGCAACGAGCAGTACTTC
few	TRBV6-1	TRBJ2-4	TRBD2	CASSAGGEGIQYF	TGTGCCAGCAGCGCGGGAGGGGAGGGCATTCAGTACTTC
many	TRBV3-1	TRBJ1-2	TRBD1	CASSQEARGIRGQGHGYTF	TGTGCCAGCAGCCAAGAGGCGCGGGGAATTCGGGGACAGGGGCATGGCTACACCTTC
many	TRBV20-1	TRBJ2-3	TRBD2	CSATSGGLTDTQYF	TGCAGTGCTACAAGCGGGGGACTCACAGATACGCAGTATTTT
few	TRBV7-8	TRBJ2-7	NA	CASSLASASEQYF	TGTGCCAGCAGCTTAGCGTCGGCCTCCGAGCAGTACTTC
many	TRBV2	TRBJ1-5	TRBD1	CASRGTGGNQPQHF	TGTGCCAGCAGGGGGACAGGGGGTAATCAGCCCCAGCATTTT
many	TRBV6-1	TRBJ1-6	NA	CASSPVWAHYNSPLHF	TGTGCCAGCAGTCCGGTTTGGGCCCACTATAATTCACCCCTCCACTTT
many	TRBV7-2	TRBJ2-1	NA	CASSLRDLLGNEQFF	TGTGCCAGCAGCTTAAGGGACCTCCTAGGGAATGAGCAGTTCTTC
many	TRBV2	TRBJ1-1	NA	CASSEPGNTEAFF	TGTGCCAGCAGTGAGCCGGGGAACACTGAAGCTTTCTTT
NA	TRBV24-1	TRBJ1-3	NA	CATSDSGESSGNTIYF	TGTGCCACCAGTGATTCGGGGGAGAGCTCTGGAAACACCATATATTTT
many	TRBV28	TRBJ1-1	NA	CKAGRDEAFF	TGTAAAGCTGGGCGGGATGAAGCTTTCTTT
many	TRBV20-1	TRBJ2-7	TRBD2	CSARKSGGGGEQYF	TGCAGTGCTAGGAAGAGCGGGGGAGGAGGCGAGCAGTACTTC
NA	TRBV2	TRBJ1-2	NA	CASSVQGSYGYTF	TGTGCCAGCAGTGTACAGGGTTCCTATGGCTACACCTTC
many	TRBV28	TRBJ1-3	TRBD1	CASSPAGQRNTIYF	TGTGCCAGCAGCCCAGCGGGACAGAGAAACACCATATATTTT
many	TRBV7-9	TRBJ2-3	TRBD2	CASTPHLAGADTQYF	TGTGCCAGCACCCCCCATTTAGCGGGAGCCGATACGCAGTATTTT
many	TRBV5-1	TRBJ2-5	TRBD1	CASSLDRGQETQYF	TGTGCCAGCAGCTTAGACAGGGGACAAGAGACCCAGTACTTC
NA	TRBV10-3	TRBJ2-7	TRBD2	CAIHHSGGAAEQYF	TGTGCCATACATCATAGCGGGGGGGCGGCTGAGCAGTACTTC
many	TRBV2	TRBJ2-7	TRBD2	CASSLSGGASYEQYF	TGTGCCAGCAGTCTTAGCGGGGGCGCCTCCTACGAGCAGTACTTC
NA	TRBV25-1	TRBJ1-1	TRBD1	CASSADLPGTAFEAFF	TGTGCCAGCAGTGCTGATCTCCCCGGGACAGCCTTTGAAGCTTTCTTT
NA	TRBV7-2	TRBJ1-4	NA	CASSLPLGGGEKLFF	TGTGCCAGCAGCTTACCCTTGGGGGGGGGGGAAAAACTGTTTTTT
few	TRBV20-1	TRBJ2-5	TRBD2	CSAERAGSGGIQETQYF	TGCAGTGCCGAAAGGGCGGGTAGCGGGGGAATCCAAGAGACCCAGTACTTC
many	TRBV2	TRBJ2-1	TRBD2	CASGDSGSSYNEQFF	TGTGCCAGCGGGGATAGCGGGTCCTCCTACAATGAGCAGTTCTTC
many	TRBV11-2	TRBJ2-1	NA	CASSLTGDTYNEQFF	TGTGCCAGCAGCTTAACCGGGGACACCTACAATGAGCAGTTCTTC
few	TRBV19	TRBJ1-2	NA	CASSSDQRGSGYTF	TGTGCCAGTAGCTCCGACCAGAGGGGTAGTGGCTACACCTTC
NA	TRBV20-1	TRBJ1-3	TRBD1	CSARGEQGENTIYF	TGCAGTGCTAGAGGGGAACAGGGGGAAAACACCATATATTTT
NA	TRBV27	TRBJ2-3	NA	CASSLQWPPTDTQYF	TGTGCCAGCAGTTTACAGTGGCCCCCCACAGATACGCAGTATTTT
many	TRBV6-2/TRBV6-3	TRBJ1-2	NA	CASQDRFYGYTF	TGTGCCAGCCAGGACCGATTCTATGGCTACACCTTC
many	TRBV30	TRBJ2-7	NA	CAWSVGGTGYEQYF	TGTGCCTGGAGTGTAGGGGGGACTGGCTACGAGCAGTACTTC
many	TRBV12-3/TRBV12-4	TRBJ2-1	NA	CASSLIPYNEQFF	TGTGCCAGCAGCCTCATACCTTACAATGAGCAGTTCTTC
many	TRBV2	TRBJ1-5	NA	CASSEGDRPQHF	TGTGCCAGCAGTGAAGGGGACCGGCCCCAGCATTTT
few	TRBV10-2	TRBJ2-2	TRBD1	CASRAGQGGSGELFF	TGCGCCAGCAGGGCAGGACAGGGGGGTTCCGGGGAGCTGTTTTTT
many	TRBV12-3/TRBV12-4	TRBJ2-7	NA	CASSAGSLGYEQYF	TGTGCCAGCAGTGCGGGTTCTCTTGGCTACGAGCAGTACTTC
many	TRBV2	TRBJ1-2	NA	CASRALAGFGYTF	TGTGCCAGCAGAGCTCTGGCAGGGTTTGGCTACACCTTC
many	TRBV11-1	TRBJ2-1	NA	CASSSATGVYNEQFF	TGTGCCAGCAGCTCAGCAACGGGGGTCTACAATGAGCAGTTCTTC
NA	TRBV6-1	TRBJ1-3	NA	CASSPSPGPFSGNTIYF	TGTGCCAGCAGCCCAAGTCCCGGCCCATTTTCTGGAAACACCATATATTTT
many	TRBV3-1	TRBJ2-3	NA	CASSQFRGARDSTDTQYF	TGTGCCAGCAGCCAATTCCGAGGGGCCAGAGATAGCACAGATACGCAGTATTTT
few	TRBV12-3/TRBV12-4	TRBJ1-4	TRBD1	CASSPTGGRDEKLFF	TGTGCCAGCAGCCCAACAGGGGGCAGGGATGAAAAACTGTTTTTT
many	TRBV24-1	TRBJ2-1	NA	CATSDLVGEQFF	TGTGCCACCAGTGATTTAGTGGGTGAGCAGTTCTTC
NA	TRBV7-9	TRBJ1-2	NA	CASSLEGYTF	TGTGCCAGCAGCTTAGAGGGCTACACCTTC
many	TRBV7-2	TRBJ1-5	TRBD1	CASSYRQGINQPQHF	TGTGCCAGCAGTTACCGACAGGGGATCAATCAGCCCCAGCATTTT
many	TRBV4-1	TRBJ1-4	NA	CASSQGSDSLLFF	TGCGCCAGCAGCCAAGGGTCAGACAGCCTACTGTTTTTT
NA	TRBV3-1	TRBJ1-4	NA	CASSQAGGGLFF	TGTGCCAGCAGCCAAGCTGGCGGGGGACTGTTTTTT
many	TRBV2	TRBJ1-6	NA	CASSDHGDSPLHF	TGTGCCAGCAGTGACCACGGAGATTCACCCCTCCACTTT
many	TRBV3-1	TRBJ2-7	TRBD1	CASSPRDRGYEQYF	TGTGCCAGCAGCCCACGGGACAGGGGGTACGAGCAGTACTTC
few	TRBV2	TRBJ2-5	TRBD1	CASGQGANKETQYF	TGTGCCAGCGGGCAGGGGGCTAACAAAGAGACCCAGTACTTC